This T cell receptor (beta chain) stems from a study of response to subunit inactivated influenza vaccine. Overall study results and limits: The authors offered the suggestion that each seasonal influenza vaccination recruits few new T cells.

TCRdb reprocessed the RT-PCR reads via MiXCR and lists one record per CDR3 protein. The table includes around 580,000 distinct CDR3 sequences, 13% to 15% detected once. This CDR3 is 14 amino acids long. Per the germline V gene, CDR1 is LNHNV and CDR2 is YYDKDF (reference sequence). Trimming left V 3 bases short and J 5 bases short, with 11 bases between. This clonotype has a count of ten or more. Its antigen is undetermined. This material consisted of PBMCs from blood, taken 12 days after vaccination. This chain uses TRBV15 with TRBJ2-4; a weak D match, TRBD2 (6 bases). The TCR originated in a man aged 50 to 60 who received an inactivated influenza vaccine. The CDR3 protein is CATSSGGGENIQYF. Here the CDR3 DNA reads TGTGCCACCAGCAGCGGGGGTGGCGAAAACATTCAGTACTTC.